Each of the 11 T cell receptor beta chains below was sequenced from the same sample in a study of cytomegalovirus exposure and HLA in healthy donors. PCR primers comprised 60 Vbeta and 13 Jbeta primers. The protocol was immunoSEQ multiplex PCR, while the TCRdb copy is restricted to in-frame clones and leaves out a portion. The sample holds some 200,000 clones, less than 85% seen once. Material for sequencing was PBMCs. These receptors came from a girl aged 5 to 17 in good health and CMV-seropositive.

The chain has TRBV5-6 and TRBJ2-1, with a possible D match to TRBD2 (6 bases). Germline V gene lookup returns CDR1 SGHDT and CDR2 YYEEEE. Trimming took 4 bases from V and 8 from J, leaving 10 bases between them. The CDR3 runs 12 residues. The CDR3 loop reads CASSPGTDEQFF. CDR3 in DNA: TGTGCCAGCAGCCCGGGGACTGATGAGCAGTTCTTC. The full variable domain, in which reference TRBV5-6 and TRBJ2-1 provide the parts outside the CDR3, is DAGVTQSPTHLIKTRGQQVTLRCSPKSGHDTVSWYQQALGQGPQFIFQYYEEEERQRGNFPDRFSGHQFPNYSSELNVNALLLGDSALYLCASSPGTDEQFFGPGTRLTVL.

The rearrangement uses TRBV9 and TRBJ2-7; 7 nucleotides line up with TRBD2. Losses at the gene ends were 2 bases for V and 5 bases for J; bases not matched to a gene: 10. Germline V lookup: CDR1 SGDLS, CDR2 YYNGEE. This CDR3 contains 15 residues. Here the CDR3 reads CASSVTPGEGNEQYF. The CDR3 nucleotides are TGTGCCAGCAGCGTGACCCCCGGGGAGGGGAACGAGCAGTACTTC.

This clone turned up a few times. The chain uses TRBV9 and TRBJ2-5, with 9 bases aligning to TRBD1. The CDR3 length is 16 residues. Germline CDR1 is SGDLS and CDR2 is YYNGEE. J lost 4 bases, V lost 4 bases, and 11 bases had no gene match. CDR3 amino acids: CASSSAGTGLGETQYF. DNA of the CDR3: TGTGCCAGCAGCAGTGCCGGGACAGGGCTCGGAGAGACCCAGTACTTC.

The J gene is TRBJ1-2, the V gene TRBV19; 8 bases fit TRBD1. Germline V gene lookup returns CDR1 LNHDA and CDR2 SQIVND (reference sequence). The CDR3 consists of 14 residues. V shed 7 bases, J shed 5 bases, and the junction held 9 bases outside the gene matches. The CDR3, as DNA: TGTGCCAGTACCGACAGGGGTGTAGCTTATGGCTACACCTTC. This sequence encodes CASTDRGVAYGYTF.

CDR3 region: CASTTGIPIQGYTF. CDR3 nucleotides: TGTGCCAGCACAACCGGGATCCCAATCCAGGGCTACACCTTC. V usage is TRBV27 and J usage is TRBJ1-2; no firm D call. Germline V lookup: CDR1 MNHEY, CDR2 SMNVEV (reference sequence). The V end lost 7 bases, the J end lost 8 bases, and 20 bases lay between the germline ends. The CDR3 loop spans 14 amino acids.

The V and J genes are TRBV7-7 and TRBJ2-5, with 9 bases that match TRBD2. The germline V gene has CDR1 SSHAT and CDR2 FNYEAQ (reference sequence). This CDR3 has 16 amino acids. V lost 6 bases and J lost 2; bases outside the gene matches: 10. CDR3 nucleotide sequence: TGTGCCAGCAGTCGAGGGGTAGCGGGGGCTCAAGAGACCCAGTACTTC. Encoded protein: CASSRGVAGAQETQYF. Filled out from reference TRBV7-7 and TRBJ2-5, the complete variable domain reads GAGVSQSPRYKVTKRGQDVTLRCDPISSHATLYWYQQALGQGPEFLTYFNYEAQPDKSGLPSDRFSAERPEGSISTLTIQRTEQRDSAMYRCASSRGVAGAQETQYFGPGTRLLVL.

The chain is built from TRBV5-6 and TRBJ1-6, with D perhaps TRBD1 (5 bases). V dropped 0 bases and J dropped 5 bases, with 9 bases sitting between them. CDR3 size: 15 residues. CDR1 SGHDT and CDR2 YYEEEE come from the germline V gene. CDR3 in amino acids: CASSLEDRDNSPLHF. The CDR3 coding sequence is TGTGCCAGCAGCTTGGAAGACAGAGATAATTCACCCCTCCACTTT.

V gene TRBV10-3 combines with J gene TRBJ2-3; D gene unclear. Trimming took off 0 bases at V and 0 bases at J, with 13 bases between the two ends. CDR3 length equals 17 residues. Germline V CDR1 and CDR2: ENHRY, SYGVKD. The CDR3 region is CAISESIVSPSTDTQYF. The CDR3 DNA follows: TGTGCCATCAGTGAGTCGATCGTCAGTCCGAGCACAGATACGCAGTATTTT.

V gene TRBV2 combines with J gene TRBJ2-5, with D possibly TRBD1 on 5 matching bases. CDR1 and CDR2 (germline): SNHLY, FYNNEI. This CDR3 comprises 13 residues. The V end was cut by 4 bases, the J end by 5 bases, with 11 bases between. The CDR3 nucleotides are TGTGCCAGCAGTGTTCGACAGATGGAGACCCAGTACTTC. This gives the protein CASSVRQMETQYF.

The chain joins TRBV5-4 to TRBJ1-6; possible D gene TRBD1, 5 bases. Per germline, CDR1 SGHNT and CDR2 YYREEE (reference sequence). The CDR3 is made up of 18 amino acids. The germline V and J ends were trimmed by 1 base and 0 bases, with 14 bases remaining between them. CDR3 protein: CASSLRQTQSSYNSPLHF. The CDR3 DNA reads TGTGCCAGCAGCTTGAGACAGACCCAGAGCTCCTATAATTCACCCCTCCACTTT.

This clone was picked up one time. V gene TRBV29-1 combines with J gene TRBJ2-1; the D gene is possibly TRBD2 (6 bases). The CDR3 has 12 residues. Trimming left V 1 base short and J 7 bases short, with 8 bases between. Per the germline V gene, CDR1 is SQVTM and CDR2 is ANQGSEA. CDR3 protein: CSVEGGANEQFF. The DNA for the CDR3 is TGCAGCGTTGAAGGCGGGGCTAATGAGCAGTTCTTC.